This entry is about one T cell receptor (beta chain). The data originate from a study of cytomegalovirus exposure and HLA in healthy donors. Primers: 60 Vbeta forward and 13 Jbeta reverse. The table came from immunoSEQ multiplex PCR; TCRdb's copy has only in-frame clones and leaves some out. The sample shows 150,000 to 200,000 clones, over 75% of them seen only once. The CDR3 consists of 16 residues. The V gene's germline CDR1 is SGHTA and CDR2 FQGNSA. Trimming removed 1 base at V and 0 bases at J, with 10 bases between. The sequence came from a woman aged 30 to 39 in good health and CMV-seronegative. V is TRBV7-2 and J is TRBJ2-1; D is unclear. Material: PBMCs. The CDR3 DNA reads TGTGCCAGCAGCTTAGGAGGCGTAAGCTCCTACAATGAGCAGTTCTTC. It translates to CASSLGGVSSYNEQFF.